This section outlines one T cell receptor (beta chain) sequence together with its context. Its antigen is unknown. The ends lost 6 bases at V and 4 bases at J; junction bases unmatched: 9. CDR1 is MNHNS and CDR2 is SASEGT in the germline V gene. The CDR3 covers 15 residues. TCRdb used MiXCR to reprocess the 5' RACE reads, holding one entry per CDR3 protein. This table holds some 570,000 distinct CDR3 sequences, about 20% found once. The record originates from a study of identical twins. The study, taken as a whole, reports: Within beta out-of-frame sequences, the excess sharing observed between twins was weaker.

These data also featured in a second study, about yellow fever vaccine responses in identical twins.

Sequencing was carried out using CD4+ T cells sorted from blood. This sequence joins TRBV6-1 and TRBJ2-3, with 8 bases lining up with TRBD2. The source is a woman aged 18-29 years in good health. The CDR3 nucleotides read TGTGCCAGCAGCCGACTGAGCGGGGGCGCAGATACGCAGTATTTT. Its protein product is CASSRLSGGADTQYF.